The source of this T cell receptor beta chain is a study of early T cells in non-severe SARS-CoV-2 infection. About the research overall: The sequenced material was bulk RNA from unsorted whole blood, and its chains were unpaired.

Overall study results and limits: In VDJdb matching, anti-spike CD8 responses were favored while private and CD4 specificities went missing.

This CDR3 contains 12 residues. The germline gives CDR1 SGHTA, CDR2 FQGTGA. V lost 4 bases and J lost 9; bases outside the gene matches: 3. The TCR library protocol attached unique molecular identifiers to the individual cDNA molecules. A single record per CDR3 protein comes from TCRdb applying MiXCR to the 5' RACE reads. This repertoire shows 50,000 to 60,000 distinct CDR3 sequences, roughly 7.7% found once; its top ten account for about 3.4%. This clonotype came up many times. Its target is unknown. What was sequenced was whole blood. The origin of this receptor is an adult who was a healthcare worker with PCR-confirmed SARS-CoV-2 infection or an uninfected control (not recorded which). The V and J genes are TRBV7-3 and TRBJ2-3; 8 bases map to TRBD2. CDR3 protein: CASSSTGGTQYF. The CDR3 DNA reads TGTGCCAGCAGCTCCACGGGGGGGACGCAGTATTTT. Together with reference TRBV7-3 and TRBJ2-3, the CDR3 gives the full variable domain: GAGVSQTPSNKVTEKGKYVELRCDPISGHTALYWYRQSLGQGPEFLIYFQGTGAADDSGLPNDRFFAVRPEGSVSTLKIQRTERGDSAVYLCASSSTGGTQYFGPGTRLTVL.